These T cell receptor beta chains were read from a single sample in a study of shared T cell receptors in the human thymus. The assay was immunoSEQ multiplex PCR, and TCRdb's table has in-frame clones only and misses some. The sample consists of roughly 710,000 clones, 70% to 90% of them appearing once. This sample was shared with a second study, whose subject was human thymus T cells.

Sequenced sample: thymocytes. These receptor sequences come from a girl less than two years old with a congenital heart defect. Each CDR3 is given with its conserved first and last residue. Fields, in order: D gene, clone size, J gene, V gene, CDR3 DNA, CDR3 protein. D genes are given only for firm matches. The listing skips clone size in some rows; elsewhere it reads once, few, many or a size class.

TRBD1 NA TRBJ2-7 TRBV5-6 TGTGCCAGCAGCCTCCGAACACCGGGACAGTTGACCTACGAGCAGTACTTC CASSLRTPGQLTYEQYF
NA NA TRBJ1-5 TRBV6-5 TGTGCCAGCAGTTACTCAACAGCCTTTCAGCCCCAGCATTTT CASSYSTAFQPQHF
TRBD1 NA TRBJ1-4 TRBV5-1 TGCGCCAGCAGCACCCGGAGTTGGGGACAGAATGAAAAACTGTTTTTT CASSTRSWGQNEKLFF
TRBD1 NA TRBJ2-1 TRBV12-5 TGTGCTAGTGGTTTGGTACGGGACAGGGGCCTCGACAATGAGCAGTTCTTC CASGLVRDRGLDNEQFF
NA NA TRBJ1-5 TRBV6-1 TGTGCCAGCTCCGCAGCGGGTATCGGTCAGCCCCAGCATTTT CASSAAGIGQPQHF
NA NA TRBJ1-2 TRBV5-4 TGTGCCAGCAGCTCAGGGTCGGGTCTTAACTATGGCTACACCTTC CASSSGSGLNYGYTF
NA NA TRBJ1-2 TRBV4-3 TGCGCCAGCAGCCAAGACGCGGGAGGAGGGACAAACTATGGCTACACCTTC CASSQDAGGGTNYGYTF
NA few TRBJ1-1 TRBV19 TGTGCCAGTAGTATAGCTCCCGGGTTTGTAAGAGGCGCTGAAGCTTTCTTT CASSIAPGFVRGAEAFF
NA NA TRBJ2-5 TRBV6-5 TGTGCCAGCAGTTACGTGGGGCAGAAAGAGACCCAGTACTTC CASSYVGQKETQYF
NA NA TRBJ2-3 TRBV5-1 TGCGCCAGCAGGGTTGGACACCAGCGAGGCACAGATACGCAGTATTTT CASRVGHQRGTDTQYF
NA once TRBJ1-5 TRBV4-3 TGCGCCAGCAGCCAAGAGCACGGGTTTAGGCCCCAGCATTTT CASSQEHGFRPQHF
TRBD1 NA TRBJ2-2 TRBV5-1 TGCGCCAGCAGCGTCGATCGACAGGGAAAGGACGGGGAGCTGTTTTTT CASSVDRQGKDGELFF
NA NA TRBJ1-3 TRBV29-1 TGCAGCGTTGAAGATCAGGGACAACCGAGAAACACCATATATTTT CSVEDQGQPRNTIYF
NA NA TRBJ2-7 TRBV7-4 TGTGCCAGCAGCCCCAGGAGGCACGAGCAGTACTTC CASSPRRHEQYF
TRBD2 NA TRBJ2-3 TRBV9 TGTGCCAGCAGCGTAGGAGGGCGGGGGACCACAGATACGCAGTATTTT CASSVGGRGTTDTQYF
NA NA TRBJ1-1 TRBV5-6 TGTGCCAGCAGCTTGATAAAATTGAACACTGAAGCTTTCTTT CASSLIKLNTEAFF
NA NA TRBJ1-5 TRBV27 TGTGCCAGCAGTTTGTGGGCAGGGAAACAGCCCCAGCATTTT CASSLWAGKQPQHF
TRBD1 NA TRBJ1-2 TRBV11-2 TGTGCCAGCAGCTCCTACAGGGGCCGGAACTATGGCTACACCTTC CASSSYRGRNYGYTF
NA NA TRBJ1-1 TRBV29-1 TGCAGCGTTGAAGAGATACATACTGAAGCTTTCTTT CSVEEIHTEAFF
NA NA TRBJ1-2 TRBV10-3 TGTGCCATCAGAATGGGCAACTATGGCTACACCTTC CAIRMGNYGYTF
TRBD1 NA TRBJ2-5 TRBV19 TGTGCCAGCGAACAGGGGGCAGGGGAGACCCAGTACTTC CASEQGAGETQYF
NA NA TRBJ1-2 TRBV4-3 TGCGCCAGCAGCCAAGATTTTGAGATTCACTATGGCTACACCTTC CASSQDFEIHYGYTF
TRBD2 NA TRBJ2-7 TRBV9 TGTGCCAGCAGCGCCGGGGGGAGCTCCTACGAGCAGTACTTC CASSAGGSSYEQYF
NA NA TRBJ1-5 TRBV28 TGTGCCAGCAGTTTAGGACAGCCCTCCACCCCTCAGCCCCAGCATTTT CASSLGQPSTPQPQHF
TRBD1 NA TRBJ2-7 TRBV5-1 TGCGCCAGCACCCCGTGGGGACAGGGGTCGCACGAGCAGTACTTC CASTPWGQGSHEQYF
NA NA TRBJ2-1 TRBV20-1 TGCAGTGCTAGTGAGCTTAATGAGCAGTTCTTC CSASELNEQFF
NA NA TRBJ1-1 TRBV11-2 TGTGCCAGCAGCTGTCATAGGCCGGGGGTCCTCCTAATGAACACTGAAGCTTTCTTT CASSCHRPGVLLMNTEAFF
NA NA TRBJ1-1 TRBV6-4 TGTGCCAGCAGGAAACGGGGGGTTATGAACACTGAAGCTTTCTTT CASRKRGVMNTEAFF